What follows are 10 T cell receptor beta chains derived from one specimen sequenced in a study of cytomegalovirus exposure and HLA in healthy donors. Use of 60 Vbeta and 13 Jbeta primers characterized the PCR. Profiled with immunoSEQ multiplex PCR; TCRdb holds only in-frame clones, not every one. This table holds roughly 120,000 clones, 77% found once. Input material: PBMCs. These receptors originate from a man between 18 and 29 years old in good health and CMV-seropositive.

The chain couples TRBV4-1 to TRBJ1-6, with unresolved D. The CDR3 is 15 residues long. The germline V and J ends were trimmed by 0 bases and 10 bases, with 13 bases remaining between them. Germline-derived CDR1 and CDR2 are MGHRA and YSYEKL. CDR3 sequence reads: CASSQDPGEGSPLHF. The CDR3 coding sequence is TGCGCCAGCAGCCAAGATCCCGGGGAGGGCTCACCCCTCCACTTT.

This clone was seen only a few times. The chain uses TRBV7-8 and TRBJ1-2; TRBD1 might be the D (5 bases). V lost 1 base and J lost 7, with 13 bases in between. CDR1 is SGHVS and CDR2 is FQNEAQ in the germline V gene. The CDR3 consists of 14 residues. Written as DNA, the CDR3 is TGTGCCAGCAGCTTAGTTTCTGGGGCAGGTGGCTACACCTTC. As protein: CASSLVSGAGGYTF.

In the case of this clone: One end of the junction does not line up with germline, which may come from a read error. This chain joins TRBV5-1 and TRBJ2-6; D is possibly TRBD1 (5 bases). CDR3 length: 16 residues. From germline, CDR1 is SGHRS and CDR2 YFSETQ. The CDR3 DNA reads TGCGCCAGCAGCTCCGGCTACGGCTCTGGGGCCAACGGCCTGACTTTC. Amino acids: CASSSGYGSGANGLTF.

The chain links TRBV9 to TRBJ1-2; TRBD1 is a possible D gene (6 bases). Germline CDR1 and CDR2: SGDLS and YYNGEE. The CDR3 is 18 residues long. Deletions cut 6 bases from V and 4 bases from J, with 28 bases between. The CDR3: CASTVPSKIGATGYGYTF. In DNA, the CDR3 is TGTGCCAGCACCGTCCCATCCAAGATTGGGGCGACAGGCTATGGCTACACCTTC.

The V and J genes are TRBV19 and TRBJ1-2; tentatively, D is TRBD1 (6 bases). V was pared by 5 bases and J by 2 bases, with 12 bases between. Germline CDR1 LNHDA, CDR2 SQIVND (reference sequence). CDR3 length: 14 residues. CDR3 in DNA: TGTGCCAGTAGTTACCCTACAGGGAACTATGGCTACACCTTC. Its translation is CASSYPTGNYGYTF.

This clone has only a few counts. The gene calls are TRBV4-1 and TRBJ1-2; D is perhaps TRBD1 (5 bases). V lost 6 bases and J lost 8, with 19 bases in between. CDR3 size: 14 residues. Germline V CDR1 and CDR2: MGHRA, YSYEKL. The CDR3 reads CASRRTQGIGGYTF. CDR3 nucleotides: TGCGCCAGCAGGCGAACCCAGGGAATCGGCGGCTACACCTTC.

The CDR3 is CASSTGYEQYF. The CDR3 DNA reads as TGTGCCAGTAGTACAGGCTACGAGCAGTACTTC. The V call is TRBV19, the J call TRBJ2-7, with unresolved D. Trimming took off 4 bases at V and 3 bases at J, with 4 bases between the two ends. The CDR3 runs 11 residues. The germline V gene encodes CDR1 LNHDA and CDR2 SQIVND (reference sequence).

The CDR3 DNA follows: TGTGCCAGCAGCTTGGGGGGGGAGCTCTACGAGCAGTACTTC. Protein: CASSLGGELYEQYF. The J gene is TRBJ2-7, the V gene TRBV7-9; 7 nucleotides match TRBD2. From germline, CDR1 is SEHNR and CDR2 FQNEAQ (reference sequence). There are 14 residues in the CDR3. V shed 3 bases and J 3 bases; nucleotides not matched to a gene: 5.

This chain uses TRBV5-8 with TRBJ1-2; weak D call: TRBD1 (5 bases). The CDR3 has 16 amino acids. Germline assignment: CDR1 SGHTS and CDR2 YDEGEE. Trimming cost V 0 bases and J 0 bases, with 12 bases left between them. As DNA, the CDR3 is TGTGCCAGCAGCTTGGGGGGACTCACCGCTAACTATGGCTACACCTTC. It codes for CASSLGGLTANYGYTF. Full variable domain (remainder filled in from reference TRBV5-8 and TRBJ1-2): EAGVTQSPTHLIKTRGQQATLRCSPISGHTSVYWYQQALGLGLQFLLWYDEGEERNRGNFPPRFSGRQFPNYSSELNVNALELEDSALYLCASSLGGLTANYGYTFGSGTRLTVV.

The chain couples TRBV29-1 to TRBJ2-1; D perhaps matches TRBD2 (5 bases). With 3 bases removed from V and 0 bases from J, the gap between germline ends came to 6 bases. The CDR3 contains 13 residues. Germline V lookup: CDR1 SQVTM, CDR2 ANQGSEA. CDR3 sequence reads: CSVDGISYNEQFF. In nucleotides, the CDR3 is TGCAGCGTTGACGGGATCTCCTACAATGAGCAGTTCTTC.